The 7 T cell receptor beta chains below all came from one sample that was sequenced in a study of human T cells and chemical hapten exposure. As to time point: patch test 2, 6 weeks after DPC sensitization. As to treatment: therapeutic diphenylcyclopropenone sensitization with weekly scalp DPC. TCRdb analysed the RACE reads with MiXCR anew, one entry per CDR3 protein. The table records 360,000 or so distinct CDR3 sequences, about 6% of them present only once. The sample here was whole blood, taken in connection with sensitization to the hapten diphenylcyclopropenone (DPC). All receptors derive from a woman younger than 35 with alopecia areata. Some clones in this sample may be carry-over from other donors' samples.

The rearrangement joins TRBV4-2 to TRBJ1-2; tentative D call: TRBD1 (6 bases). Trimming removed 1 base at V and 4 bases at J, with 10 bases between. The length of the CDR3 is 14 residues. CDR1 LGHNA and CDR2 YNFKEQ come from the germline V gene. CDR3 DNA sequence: TGTGCCAGCAGCCAAGGACAGGCGGGCTATGGCTACACCTTC. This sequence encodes CASSQGQAGYGYTF.

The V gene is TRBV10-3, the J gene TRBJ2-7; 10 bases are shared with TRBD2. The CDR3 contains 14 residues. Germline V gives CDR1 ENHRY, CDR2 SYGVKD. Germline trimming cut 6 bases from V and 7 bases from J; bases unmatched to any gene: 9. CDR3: CAIRATSGAGEQYF. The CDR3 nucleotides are TGTGCCATCAGGGCTACTAGCGGGGCAGGGGAGCAGTACTTC.

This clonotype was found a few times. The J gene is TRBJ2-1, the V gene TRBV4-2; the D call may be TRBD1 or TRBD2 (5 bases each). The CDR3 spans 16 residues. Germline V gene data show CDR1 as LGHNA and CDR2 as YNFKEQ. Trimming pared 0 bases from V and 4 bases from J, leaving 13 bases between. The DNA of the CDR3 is TGTGCCAGCAGCCAAGAGGACGGGGCGGTGTACAATGAGCAGTTCTTC. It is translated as CASSQEDGAVYNEQFF.

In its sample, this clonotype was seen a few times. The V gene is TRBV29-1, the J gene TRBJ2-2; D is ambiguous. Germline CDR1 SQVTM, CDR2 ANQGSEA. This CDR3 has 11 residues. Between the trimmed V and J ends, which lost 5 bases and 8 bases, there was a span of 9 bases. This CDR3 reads CSVFGLGELFF. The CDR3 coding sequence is TGCAGCGTTTTCGGTCTTGGGGAGCTGTTTTTT.

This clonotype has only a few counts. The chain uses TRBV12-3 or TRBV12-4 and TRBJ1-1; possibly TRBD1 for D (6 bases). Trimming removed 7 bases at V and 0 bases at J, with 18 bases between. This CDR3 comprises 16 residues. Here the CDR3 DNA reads TGTGCCAGCACCTCCCCGGAACAGGGCATGAACACTGAAGCTTTCTTT. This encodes CASTSPEQGMNTEAFF.

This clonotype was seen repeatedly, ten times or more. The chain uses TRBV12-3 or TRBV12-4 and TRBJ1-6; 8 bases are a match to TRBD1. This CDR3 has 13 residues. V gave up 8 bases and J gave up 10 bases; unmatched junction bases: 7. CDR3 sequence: CASLGQGESPLHF. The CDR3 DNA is TGTGCCAGCTTAGGACAGGGTGAATCACCCCTCCACTTT.

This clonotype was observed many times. The CDR3: CASSEDREAFF. The CDR3 region has the DNA TGTGCCAGCAGTGAAGACAGGGAAGCTTTCTTT. This chain uses TRBV2 with TRBJ1-1; the D gene is possibly TRBD1 (5 bases). The CDR3 runs 11 residues. The V end was cut by 1 base, the J end by 8 bases, with 5 bases between. Germline CDR1 SNHLY, CDR2 FYNNEI.